This T cell receptor beta chain was retrieved from a study of T cell repertoires in cytomegalovirus infection (dated by TCRdb to about 2019). A note on the overall study: The peptide stimulations were aimed at well-studied HLA-B-restricted epitopes as well as recently identified HLA-C-restricted CMV epitopes, whose presentation resists viral immunomodulation. Donor HLA type was relevant to the analysis, because carriage of CMV infection together with the matching HLA type was indicated by public TCR beta signatures. On the study overall, not on this receptor specifically: In both this cohort and an independent cohort of under 450 donors, the cumulative frequency of public TCR beta family members distinguished carriers of CMV infection plus the relevant HLA type. The ex vivo response was dominated by HLA-C-restricted CMV-specific TCR beta clonotypes, and the single most frequent clonotype in two of eight donors was supplied by these HLA-C-restricted clonotypes.

The treatment or condition label on this specimen signifies: in vitro stimulation with specific CMV peptide epitopes to enrich CMV-specific T cells. V was cut back by 8 bases and J by 8 bases, leaving a gap of 13 bases between them. Counted from cysteine to phenylalanine, this CDR3 has 12 amino acids. The CDR3 DNA has 36 bases and is translated from base 1. CDR1 and CDR2 were assigned from the germline V gene as MGHRA and YSYEKL. Instrument on record: Illumina HiSeq 1500. TCRdb applied fastp at Q25 and MiXCR to the public reads, then kept only in-frame beta chains. Entries are consolidated by CDR3 protein sequence, retaining the most common genes and DNA. This sample holds about 160,000 distinct CDR3 sequences; roughly 22% were observed only once. Of the sample, more than 25% falls within the top ten clones. Points on this clonotype: Its antigen is not yet known. Per-base qualities were not stored, and no clone one base away is much larger.

The chain is made from TRBV4-1 and TRBJ2-1; no D gene is confidently identified. The sequenced sample was CD8+ T cells from cultured PBMCs, obtained from culture after CMV antigen stimulation. This clonotype was sampled from a human donor in good health (CMV status not recorded). Some clones in this sample may be carry-over from other donors' samples. The CDR3 reads as follows: CASLSVTDEQFF. The DNA sequence follows: TGCGCCAGCCTTTCCGTGACCGATGAGCAGTTCTTC.